This T cell receptor beta chain was profiled in a study of T-cell reconstitution after alpha-beta-depleted transplantation in children. The authors prepared the TCRbeta library with unique molecular identifiers. TCRdb reprocessed the PCR reads with MiXCR, giving one entry per CDR3 protein. The repertoire holds 450,000 to 700,000 distinct CDR3 sequences, with 20% to 30% as singletons. Whole-study results and caveats: Some patients' high day-60 TCRbeta diversity was attributed to recipient cells surviving conditioning. T cells produced anew were the main source of T-cell counts and diversity one year after transplant. The origin of alpha-beta T cells about two months after transplant was reportedly several hundred expanded graft clones.

To note about this clonotype: Its antigen is as yet unknown.

Sequencing was performed on PBMCs, taken before TCRalphabeta/CD19-depleted stem cell transplant. The sequence derives from a boy younger than two with Wiskott-Aldrich syndrome, due to receive a stem cell transplant.

CDR3 protein: CASSLYDRTYNEQFF. The CDR3 region has the DNA TGTGCCAGCAGCTTATACGACAGGACCTACAATGAGCAGTTCTTC. The V gene is TRBV7-9, the J gene TRBJ2-1; a weak D match, TRBD1 (6 bases). CDR1 is SEHNR and CDR2 is FQNEAQ in the germline V gene (reference sequence). V lost 2 bases to trimming and J lost 2 bases, with 10 bases between them. The CDR3 is 15 residues long.